This T cell receptor beta chain came from a study of identical twins. From germline, CDR1 is MNHEY and CDR2 SVGAGI. The CDR3 spans 16 residues. V lost 5 bases, J lost 12 bases, and 16 bases stayed unmatched. Template switching, a step in the protocol, added a universal primer site, and cDNA carried unique molecular identifiers. TCRdb re-derived calls from the 5' RACE reads in MiXCR, one entry per CDR3 protein. The repertoire holds approximately 210,000 distinct CDR3 sequences, with around 9.6% as singletons. Study-wide results and caveats: Insertions were fewer in abundant cord blood beta clonotypes, whereas memory repertoires showed none of this pattern. Out-of-frame alpha sequences common to twins were enriched for low generation probability.

Healthy Caucasian individuals made up all the donors. This clonotype appeared a few times. Its antigen is unknown. The specimen was memory (CD45RO+) T cells sorted from blood. The chain carries TRBV6-5 and TRBJ2-2; 9 bases are shared with TRBD2. The source of this sequence is a woman between 18 and 30 years old in good health. Here the CDR3 DNA reads TGTGCCAGCAGTCACATCCCTAGCGGGATACCTGAGAAGCTGTTTTTT. Protein: CASSHIPSGIPEKLFF.